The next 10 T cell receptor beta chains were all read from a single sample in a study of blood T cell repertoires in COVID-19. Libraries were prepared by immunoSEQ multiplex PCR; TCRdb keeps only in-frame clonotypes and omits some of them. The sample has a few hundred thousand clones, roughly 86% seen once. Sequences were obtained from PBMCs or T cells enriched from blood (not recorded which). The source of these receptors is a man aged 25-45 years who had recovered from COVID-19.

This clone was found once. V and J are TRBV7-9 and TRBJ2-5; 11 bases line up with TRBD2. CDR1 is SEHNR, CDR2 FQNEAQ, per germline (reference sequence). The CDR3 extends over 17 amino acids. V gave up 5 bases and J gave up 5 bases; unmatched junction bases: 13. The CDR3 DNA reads TGTGCCAGCAGCCTAGGACTACTAGCGGGGGCCGGGGAGACCCAGTACTTC. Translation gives CASSLGLLAGAGETQYF.

In DNA form, the CDR3 reads TGTGCCAGTAGTATACCGGAGGACACTGAAGCTTTCTTT. This encodes CASSIPEDTEAFF. V and J are TRBV19 and TRBJ1-1, with unresolved D. Per germline, CDR1 LNHDA and CDR2 SQIVND (reference sequence). Trimming stripped 2 bases from V and 3 bases from J, with 7 bases between. CDR3 length: 13 amino acids.

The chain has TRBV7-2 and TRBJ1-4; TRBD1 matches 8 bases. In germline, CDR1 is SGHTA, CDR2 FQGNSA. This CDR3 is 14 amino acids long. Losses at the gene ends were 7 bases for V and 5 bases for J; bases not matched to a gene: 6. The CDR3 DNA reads TGTGCCAGCAACAAACAGGGGGTCAATGAAAAACTGTTTTTT. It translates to CASNKQGVNEKLFF. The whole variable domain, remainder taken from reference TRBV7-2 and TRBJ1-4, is GAGVSQSPSNKVTEKGKDVELRCDPISGHTALYWYRQSLGQGLEFLIYFQGNSAPDKSGLPSDRFSAERTGGSVSTLTIQRTQQEDSAVYLCASNKQGVNEKLFFGSGTQLSVL.

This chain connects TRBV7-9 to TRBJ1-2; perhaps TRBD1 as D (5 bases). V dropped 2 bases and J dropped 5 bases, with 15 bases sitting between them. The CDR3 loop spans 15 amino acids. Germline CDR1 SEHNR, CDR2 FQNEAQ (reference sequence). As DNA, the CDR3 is TGTGCCAGCAGCTTACAGGGATTTACGGCGTATGGCTACACCTTC. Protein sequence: CASSLQGFTAYGYTF.

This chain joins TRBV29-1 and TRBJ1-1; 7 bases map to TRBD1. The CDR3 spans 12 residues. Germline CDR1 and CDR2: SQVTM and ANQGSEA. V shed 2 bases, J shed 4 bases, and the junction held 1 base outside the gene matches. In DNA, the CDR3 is TGCAGCGTTGAATCAGGGGGCACTGAAGCTTTCTTT. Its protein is CSVESGGTEAFF.

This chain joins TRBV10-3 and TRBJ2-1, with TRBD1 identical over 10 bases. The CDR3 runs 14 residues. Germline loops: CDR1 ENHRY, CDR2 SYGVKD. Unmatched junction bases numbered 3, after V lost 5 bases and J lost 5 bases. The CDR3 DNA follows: TGTGCCATCAGTCCGGGACAGGGGCACAATGAGCAGTTCTTC. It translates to CAISPGQGHNEQFF.

CDR3: CASSLVLYQETQYF. The CDR3 DNA sequence: TGTGCCAGCAGCTTAGTATTGTACCAAGAGACCCAGTACTTC. The chain uses TRBV7-6 and TRBJ2-5; D is undetermined. Trimming shortened V by 1 base and J by 0 bases, and 6 bases separated the two germline ends. Germline values: CDR1 SGHVS, CDR2 FNYEAQ. CDR3 length: 14 amino acids.

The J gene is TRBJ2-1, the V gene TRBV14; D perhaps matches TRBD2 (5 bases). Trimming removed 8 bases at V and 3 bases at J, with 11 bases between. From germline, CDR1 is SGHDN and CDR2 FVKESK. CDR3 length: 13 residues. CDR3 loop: CASSPGNYNEQFF. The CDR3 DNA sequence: TGTGCCAGCTCTCCGGGGAACTACAATGAGCAGTTCTTC.

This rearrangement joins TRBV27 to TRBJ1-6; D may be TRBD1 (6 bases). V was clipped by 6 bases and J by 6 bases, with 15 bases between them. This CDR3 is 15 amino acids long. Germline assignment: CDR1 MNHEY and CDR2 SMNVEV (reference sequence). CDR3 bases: TGTGCCAGCAGCTCGTCACAGGGTGCTAATTCACCCCTCCACTTT. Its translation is CASSSSQGANSPLHF.

CDR3 in DNA: TGTGCCAGCTCCGGGACAGCTCAAGAGACCCAGTACTTC. It is translated as CASSGTAQETQYF. V and J are TRBV18 and TRBJ2-5; the match to TRBD1 covers 7 bases. Per germline, CDR1 KGHSH and CDR2 LQKENI. V lost 6 bases to trimming and J lost 2 bases; unmatched junction nucleotides: 3. The CDR3 sequence is 13 residues long. The variable domain in full, with the rest retrieved from reference TRBV18 and TRBJ2-5, is NAGVMQNPRHLVRRRGQEARLRCSPMKGHSHVYWYRQLPEEGLKFMVYLQKENIIDESGMPKERFSAEFPKEGPSILRIQQVVRGDSAAYFCASSGTAQETQYFGPGTRLLVL.